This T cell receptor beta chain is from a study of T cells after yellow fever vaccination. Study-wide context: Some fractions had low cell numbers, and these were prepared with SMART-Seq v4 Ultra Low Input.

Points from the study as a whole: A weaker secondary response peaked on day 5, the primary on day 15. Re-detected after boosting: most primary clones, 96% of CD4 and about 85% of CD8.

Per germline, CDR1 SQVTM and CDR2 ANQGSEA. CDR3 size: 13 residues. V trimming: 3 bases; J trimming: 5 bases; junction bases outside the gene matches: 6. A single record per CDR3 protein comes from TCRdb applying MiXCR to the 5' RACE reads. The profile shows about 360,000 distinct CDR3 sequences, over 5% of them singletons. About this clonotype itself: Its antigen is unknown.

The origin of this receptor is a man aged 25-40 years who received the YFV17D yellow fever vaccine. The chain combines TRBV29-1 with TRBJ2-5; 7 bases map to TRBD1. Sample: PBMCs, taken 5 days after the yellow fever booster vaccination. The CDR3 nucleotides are TGCAGCGTTGACCCTCAACAGGGGGAGACCCAGTACTTC. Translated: CSVDPQQGETQYF.